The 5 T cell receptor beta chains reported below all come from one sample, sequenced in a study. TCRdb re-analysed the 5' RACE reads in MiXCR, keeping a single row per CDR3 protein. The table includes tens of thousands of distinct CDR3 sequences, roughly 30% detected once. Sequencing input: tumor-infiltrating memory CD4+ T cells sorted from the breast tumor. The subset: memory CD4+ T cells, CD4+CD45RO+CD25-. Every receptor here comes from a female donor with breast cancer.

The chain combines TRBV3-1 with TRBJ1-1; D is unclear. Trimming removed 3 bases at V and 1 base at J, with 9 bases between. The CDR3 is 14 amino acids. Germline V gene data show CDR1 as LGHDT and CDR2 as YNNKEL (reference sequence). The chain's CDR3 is CASSHTTTNTEAFF. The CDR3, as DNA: TGTGCCAGCAGCCATACGACAACGAACACTGAAGCTTTCTTT.

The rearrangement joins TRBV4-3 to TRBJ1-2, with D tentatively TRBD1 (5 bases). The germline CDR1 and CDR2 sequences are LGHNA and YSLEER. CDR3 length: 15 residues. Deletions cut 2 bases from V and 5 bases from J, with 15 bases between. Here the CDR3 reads CASSQQRGRLYGYTF. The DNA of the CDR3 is TGCGCCAGCAGCCAACAGAGGGGCCGACTTTATGGCTACACCTTC.

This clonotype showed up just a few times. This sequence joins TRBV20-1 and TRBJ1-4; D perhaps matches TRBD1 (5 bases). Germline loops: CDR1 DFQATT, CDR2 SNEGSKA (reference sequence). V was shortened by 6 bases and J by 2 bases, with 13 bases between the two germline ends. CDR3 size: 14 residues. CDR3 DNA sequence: TGCAGTGCCTCGCCTAGGGGCACTAATGAAAAACTGTTTTTT. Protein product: CSASPRGTNEKLFF.

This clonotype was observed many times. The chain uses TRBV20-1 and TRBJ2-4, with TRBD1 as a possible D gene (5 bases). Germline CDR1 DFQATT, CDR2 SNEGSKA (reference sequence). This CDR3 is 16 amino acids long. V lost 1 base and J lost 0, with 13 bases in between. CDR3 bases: TGCAGTGCTAGAGCTCAGGGTGTCATAGCCAAAAACATTCAGTACTTC. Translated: CSARAQGVIAKNIQYF.

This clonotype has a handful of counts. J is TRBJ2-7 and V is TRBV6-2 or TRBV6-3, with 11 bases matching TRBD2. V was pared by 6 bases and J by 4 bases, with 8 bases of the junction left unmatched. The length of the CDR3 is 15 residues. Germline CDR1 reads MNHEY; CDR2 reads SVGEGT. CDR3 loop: CASSLPSGRRYEQYF. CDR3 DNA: TGTGCCAGCAGCCTACCTAGCGGGAGGCGGTACGAGCAGTACTTC.